Shown below are 26 T cell receptor beta chains from a single sample sequenced in a study of blood T cell repertoires in COVID-19. The data were produced by immunoSEQ multiplex PCR, yet TCRdb's version contains in-frame clones alone and is incomplete. The profile shows a few hundred thousand clones, about 91% of them singletons. Source material: PBMCs or T cells enriched from blood (not recorded which). The receptor source for this set is a woman between 35 and 50 years old with acute COVID-19.

The chain has TRBV6-5 and TRBJ2-3, with TRBD2 identical over 9 bases. The V gene's germline CDR1 is MNHEY and CDR2 SVGAGI. The V and J ends lost 4 bases and 5 bases, in that order; junction bases with no gene match: 7. This CDR3 has 15 residues. CDR3 protein: CASSLTSGSGDTQYF. DNA of the CDR3: TGTGCCAGCAGTTTAACTAGCGGGTCTGGAGATACGCAGTATTTT.

This clone was seen more than once but under ten times. V gene TRBV19 combines with J gene TRBJ1-2; perhaps TRBD1 as D (6 bases). Trimming took off 6 bases at V and 4 bases at J, with 15 bases between the two ends. CDR1 LNHDA and CDR2 SQIVND come from the germline V gene (reference sequence). The CDR3 loop spans 14 amino acids. CDR3 protein: CASRGAGTIYGYTF. DNA for the CDR3: TGTGCCAGTAGGGGGGCAGGGACTATCTATGGCTACACCTTC.

This clone came up once. V and J are TRBV9 and TRBJ2-1, with a possible D match to TRBD2 (6 bases). The V and J ends lost 4 bases and 6 bases respectively, with 17 bases between them. Germline CDR1 and CDR2: SGDLS and YYNGEE. This CDR3 region has 15 residues. The chain's CDR3 is CASSQTSFGGNEQFF. The CDR3 DNA reads as TGTGCCAGCAGCCAAACTAGCTTCGGTGGCAATGAGCAGTTCTTC.

This clone has just one count. This rearrangement joins TRBV18 to TRBJ1-1; 7 positions agree with TRBD1. V dropped 4 bases and J dropped 1; count of bases not matched to a gene: 6. This CDR3 has 15 amino acids. The germline gives CDR1 KGHSH, CDR2 LQKENI. The CDR3 region has the DNA TGTGCCAGCTCACAAGACCAGGGGGGGAACACTGAAGCTTTCTTT. It codes for CASSQDQGGNTEAFF.

The V gene is TRBV15, the J gene TRBJ1-4; 12 bases agree with TRBD1. Germline lookup yields CDR1 LNHNV and CDR2 YYDKDF (reference sequence). This CDR3 contains 15 residues. V lost 3 bases and J lost 7; bases outside the gene matches: 3. The DNA of the CDR3 is TGTGCCACCAGCAGTGGGGACAGGGGGCCTGAAAAACTGTTTTTT. It is translated as CATSSGDRGPEKLFF.

The CDR3: CASSQRVTYEQYF. The CDR3 DNA follows: TGTGCCAGCAGCCAGCGGGTCACCTACGAGCAGTACTTC. This chain uses TRBV5-8 with TRBJ2-7; D possibly corresponds to TRBD2 (6 bases). From germline, CDR1 is SGHTS and CDR2 YDEGEE. The V gene lost 4 bases and the J gene lost 2 bases, with 10 bases spanning the gap. The CDR3 sequence is 13 residues long.

This clone has just a few counts. The chain links TRBV23-1 to TRBJ2-2, with D possibly TRBD1 on 6 matching bases. TRBV23-1 is classed as an ORF, of uncertain function. CDR3 length: 16 amino acids. The V end was cut by 0 bases, the J end by 4 bases, with 12 bases between. CDR3 residues: CASSQSVGARTGELFF. As DNA, the CDR3 is TGCGCCAGCAGTCAATCGGTGGGGGCCCGCACCGGGGAGCTGTTTTTT.

The V call is TRBV4-2, the J call TRBJ2-2, with a tentative D call TRBD1 (5 bases). CDR1 is LGHNA, CDR2 YNFKEQ, per germline. The V end was cut by 0 bases, the J end by 3 bases, with 11 bases between. This CDR3 has 16 residues. The CDR3: CASSQDLRGDTGELFF. CDR3 coding DNA: TGTGCCAGCAGCCAAGATTTAAGGGGTGACACCGGGGAGCTGTTTTTT.

The chain couples TRBV28 to TRBJ1-4; D gene unclear. Germline values: CDR1 MDHEN, CDR2 SYDVKM. V was cut by 3 bases and J by 4 bases, with 6 bases left in between. This CDR3 spans 13 amino acids. CDR3 amino acids: CASSFVGNEKLFF. The CDR3 DNA is TGTGCCAGCAGTTTTGTCGGTAATGAAAAACTGTTTTTT. The full variable domain, rest sourced from reference TRBV28 and TRBJ1-4, is DVKVTQSSRYLVKRTGEKVFLECVQDMDHENMFWYRQDPGLGLRLIYFSYDVKMKEKGDIPEGYSVSREKKERFSLILESASTNQTSMYLCASSFVGNEKLFFGSGTQLSVL.

The V gene is TRBV5-4, the J gene TRBJ1-1; no clear D. The germline V and J ends were trimmed by 0 bases and 0 bases, with 6 bases remaining between them. Germline CDR1 is SGHNT and CDR2 is YYREEE (reference sequence). This CDR3 region has 14 residues. As DNA, the CDR3 is TGTGCCAGCAGCTTGGGAAACATGAACACTGAAGCTTTCTTT. It yields the protein CASSLGNMNTEAFF.

The chain recombines TRBV2 with TRBJ1-2; D not certain. The CDR3 consists of 13 residues. Germline CDR1 SNHLY, CDR2 FYNNEI. Deletions cut 5 bases from V and 6 bases from J, with 13 bases between. CDR3 region: CASSRGVVDGYTF. The DNA of the CDR3 is TGTGCCAGCAGTCGCGGGGTGGTTGATGGCTACACCTTC.

This clone was counted a single time. The genes are TRBV19 and TRBJ1-3; D is uncertain. CDR1 and CDR2 from the germline V gene are LNHDA and SQIVND (reference sequence). The CDR3 length is 14 residues. Deletions cut 11 bases from V and 0 bases from J, with 14 bases between. CDR3 DNA sequence: TGTGCCGTCCGCCCAGGCAGCTCTGGAAACACCATATATTTT. Translation: CAVRPGSSGNTIYF. Based on the CDR3 plus reference TRBV19 and TRBJ1-3, the full variable domain is DGGITQSPKYLFRKEGQNVTLSCEQNLNHDAMYWYRQDPGQGLRLIYYSQIVNDFQKGDIAEGYSVSREKKESFPLTVTSAQKNPTAFYLCAVRPGSSGNTIYFGEGSWLTVV.

This chain uses TRBV28 with TRBJ2-7; no clear D gene. V was pared by 2 bases and J by 2 bases, with 10 bases between. The germline V gene encodes CDR1 MDHEN and CDR2 SYDVKM. This CDR3 contains 14 residues. The CDR3 sequence is CASSLRRWTYEQYF. DNA of the CDR3: TGTGCCAGCAGTTTAAGGCGGTGGACCTACGAGCAGTACTTC.

The V gene is TRBV14, the J gene TRBJ2-7, with 8 bases identical to TRBD1. The CDR3 length is 16 residues. The V and J ends lost 0 bases and 6 bases, in that order; junction bases with no gene match: 10. Germline values: CDR1 SGHDN, CDR2 FVKESK. CDR3 DNA sequence: TGTGCCAGCAGCCAAGAAAGGGGACAGGTCCTAGTCGAGCAGTACTTC. Translating gives CASSQERGQVLVEQYF.

The CDR3 reads CASSPARTEAFF. The DNA of the CDR3 is TGTGCCAGCTCACCAGCGAGAACTGAAGCTTTCTTT. The rearrangement joins TRBV18 to TRBJ1-1; D remains ambiguous. V lost 2 bases and J 5 bases, leaving 6 bases between the germline ends. Germline V gene data show CDR1 as KGHSH and CDR2 as LQKENI. The CDR3 is made up of 12 amino acids.

This rearrangement joins TRBV18 to TRBJ1-1, with 12 bases that match TRBD1. The germline V gene encodes CDR1 KGHSH and CDR2 LQKENI. The CDR3 loop spans 18 amino acids. V shed 3 bases, J shed 1 base, and the junction held 9 bases outside the gene matches. In nucleotides, the CDR3 is TGTGCCAGCTCACCCACGGGACAGGGGGCCTTTTGGAACACTGAAGCTTTCTTT. Protein product: CASSPTGQGAFWNTEAFF.

The chain carries TRBV28 and TRBJ1-2; 9 positions agree with TRBD1. The CDR3 runs 15 residues. V gave up 5 bases and J gave up 4 bases; unmatched junction bases: 8. Per germline, CDR1 MDHEN and CDR2 SYDVKM. CDR3 in DNA: TGTGCCAGCAGTCCCCTCGGGACAGGGATCTATGGCTACACCTTC. Its translation: CASSPLGTGIYGYTF.

The chain links TRBV3-1 (or the pseudogene TRBV3-2) to TRBJ2-7, with 13 bases matching TRBD2. J lost 2 bases, V lost 0 bases, and 7 bases had no gene match. This CDR3 has 18 amino acids. Per the germline V gene, CDR1 is LGHDT and CDR2 is YNNKEL (reference sequence). The CDR3 here is CASSQDYGLAGDAYEQYF. The CDR3 nucleotides read TGTGCCAGCAGCCAAGATTACGGACTAGCGGGAGACGCCTACGAGCAGTACTTC.

The genes are TRBV4-3 and TRBJ1-1, with TRBD1 matching over 9 bases. CDR3 length equals 19 residues. CDR1 is LGHNA and CDR2 is YSLEER in the germline V gene. V dropped 3 bases and J dropped 8; count of bases not matched to a gene: 22. The CDR3 nucleotides are TGCGCCAGCAGCCATGGCCCGGGACAGGGAAATAACTTTATTGGGGAAGCTTTCTTT. As protein: CASSHGPGQGNNFIGEAFF.

The V call is TRBV2, the J call TRBJ1-2; no firm D call. Per the germline V gene, CDR1 is SNHLY and CDR2 is FYNNEI. V was pared by 1 base and J by 4 bases, with 4 bases between. The CDR3 runs 12 residues. Here the CDR3 reads CASSEGLYGYTF. DNA for the CDR3: TGTGCCAGCAGTGAAGGACTCTATGGCTACACCTTC. Complete variable domain (other parts from reference TRBV2 and TRBJ1-2): EPEVTQTPSHQVTQMGQEVILRCVPISNHLYFYWYRQILGQKVEFLVSFYNNEISEKSEIFDDQFSVERPDGSNFTLKIRSTKLEDSAMYFCASSEGLYGYTFGSGTRLTVV.

The genes are TRBV18 and TRBJ2-3, with TRBD2 matching over 11 bases. Germline values: CDR1 KGHSH, CDR2 LQKENI. Trimming cost V 4 bases and J 3 bases; bases outside gene matches: 0. The CDR3 consists of 14 residues. The CDR3 region is CASSLAGGTDTQYF. The DNA of the CDR3 is TGTGCCAGCTCACTAGCGGGAGGGACAGATACGCAGTATTTT. Supplemented by reference TRBV18 and TRBJ2-3, the full variable domain reads NAGVMQNPRHLVRRRGQEARLRCSPMKGHSHVYWYRQLPEEGLKFMVYLQKENIIDESGMPKERFSAEFPKEGPSILRIQQVVRGDSAAYFCASSLAGGTDTQYFGPGTRLTVL.

The chain has TRBV13 and TRBJ1-4; 7 nucleotides agree with TRBD1. There are 13 residues in the CDR3. J was trimmed by 6 bases and V by 4 bases; bases with no gene match: 2. Looked up from germline, CDR1 is PRHDT and CDR2 is FYEKMQ (reference sequence). The CDR3 loop reads CASSSGTDEKLFF. The CDR3 coding sequence is TGTGCCAGCAGCTCTGGGACAGATGAAAAACTGTTTTTT. Combining the CDR3 with reference TRBV13 and TRBJ1-4 gives the whole variable domain AAGVIQSPRHLIKEKRETATLKCYPIPRHDTVYWYQQGPGQDPQFLISFYEKMQSDKGSIPDRFSAQQFSDYHSELNMSSLELGDSALYFCASSSGTDEKLFFGSGTQLSVL.

The gene calls are TRBV9 and TRBJ2-2, with 10 bases identical to TRBD2. The CDR3 loop spans 16 amino acids. Germline loops: CDR1 SGDLS, CDR2 YYNGEE. The junction had 7 bases not matched to a gene; V was cut back by 3 bases and J by 5 bases. The CDR3, as DNA: TGTGCCAGCAGCGCAAGCGGGAGGGCCTGGACCGGGGAGCTGTTTTTT. This codes for CASSASGRAWTGELFF.

V gene TRBV3-1 (or the pseudogene TRBV3-2) combines with J gene TRBJ1-1; D is undetermined. The CDR3 has 15 residues. Germline V lookup: CDR1 LGHDT, CDR2 YNNKEL (reference sequence). The germline V and J ends were trimmed by 2 bases and 1 base, with 11 bases remaining between them. The CDR3 region is CASSQIQTANTEAFF. The CDR3 region has the DNA TGTGCCAGCAGCCAAATCCAGACTGCGAACACTGAAGCTTTCTTT.

The rearrangement uses TRBV9 and TRBJ1-3; TRBD1 might be the D (6 bases). The V and J ends lost 2 bases and 4 bases respectively, with 16 bases between them. Germline V gene sequence: CDR1 SGDLS, CDR2 YYNGEE. This CDR3 has 16 amino acids. CDR3 region: CASSVVPTGLGNTIYF. DNA for the CDR3: TGTGCCAGCAGCGTTGTTCCGACAGGTCTCGGAAACACCATATATTTT.

This clone was observed a handful of times. The chain employs TRBV9 and TRBJ1-4; possibly TRBD1 for D (5 bases). From germline, CDR1 is SGDLS and CDR2 YYNGEE. The CDR3 loop spans 15 amino acids. V was cut by 3 bases and J by 4 bases, with 13 bases left in between. As DNA, the CDR3 is TGTGCCAGCAGCGCCACGGACGGGGGTAATGAAAAACTGTTTTTT. Protein product: CASSATDGGNEKLFF.